What follows are 27 T cell receptor beta chains derived from one specimen sequenced in a study of shared clonotypes between healthy human individuals (dated by TCRdb to the early 2020s). The method was the immunoSEQ multiplex PCR assay. The table was pulled from immuneACCESS by TCRdb, which kept in-frame rearrangements only. Such tables lose some clones; where checked, under half of the loss comes from unresolved V genes, and the rest has no known cause. This sample has some 200,000 clones in its table, and around 63% of those were observed once. Of the sample, about 10% falls within the top ten clones. The material sequenced was memory CD4+ T cells sorted from blood. Sample cell subset or site, as interpreted from the label and publication: CD45RA-negative fraction. All receptors come from a man under 40 in good health.

The chain carries TRBV7-6 and TRBJ2-1; D unclear. The CDR3 covers 14 residues. CDR1 and CDR2 (germline): SGHVS, FNYEAQ. Trimming removed 0 bases at V and 7 bases at J, with 10 bases between. CDR3 region: CASSLASGLNEQFF. The CDR3 nucleotides read TGTGCCAGCAGCTTAGCGTCCGGGTTGAATGAGCAGTTCTTC.

As to this clone: Other nucleotide sequences from this sample produce the same CDR3. This chain connects TRBV18 to TRBJ2-7; D unclear. The V end lost 3 bases, the J end lost 4 bases, and 7 bases lay between the germline ends. The germline CDR1 and CDR2 sequences are KGHSH and LQKENI. This CDR3 region has 12 residues. CDR3: CASSPESYEQYF. The CDR3 bases are TGTGCCAGCTCACCGGAATCTTACGAGCAGTACTTC.

The chain couples TRBV11-2 to TRBJ2-7; the D gene could be TRBD1 or TRBD2 (5 bases each). V was trimmed by 4 bases and J by 2 bases, leaving 15 bases between them. The germline V gene encodes CDR1 SGHAT and CDR2 FQNNGV. This CDR3 region has 15 residues. CDR3 DNA sequence: TGTGCCAGCAGCTCCCCCCGGGGACCTACCTACGAGCAGTACTTC. Residues: CASSSPRGPTYEQYF.

J is TRBJ2-1 and V is TRBV5-1, with D hard to call. Germline CDR1 reads SGHRS; CDR2 reads YFSETQ. V was pared by 6 bases and J by 0 bases, with 7 bases between. The CDR3 has 13 residues. The CDR3: CASTEDSYNEQFF. For the CDR3, the DNA is TGCGCCAGCACAGAAGACTCCTACAATGAGCAGTTCTTC.

V usage is TRBV28 and J usage is TRBJ2-7, with TRBD1 matching 10 bases. J gave up 2 bases and V 3 bases, and 13 bases lay outside the gene matches. Germline CDR1 reads MDHEN; CDR2 reads SYDVKM. The CDR3 is made up of 18 amino acids. CDR3 sequence: CASSFPLLPGTGAYEQYF. DNA of the CDR3: TGTGCCAGCAGTTTCCCTCTTCTACCCGGGACAGGGGCCTACGAGCAGTACTTC.

This clone was seen a single time. Other nucleotide sequences from this sample produce the same CDR3. The genes are TRBV10-3 and TRBJ2-5; unclear D gene. CDR3 length equals 13 residues. V was clipped by 3 bases and J by 2 bases, with 7 bases between them. Germline CDR1 reads ENHRY; CDR2 reads SYGVKD. Written as DNA, the CDR3 is TGTGCCATCAGTGAAAGGCAGCAAGAGACCCAGTACTTC. This gives the protein CAISERQQETQYF.

The gene calls are TRBV20-1 and TRBJ1-4; D is undetermined. The CDR3 is made up of 10 amino acids. Per germline, CDR1 DFQATT and CDR2 SNEGSKA (reference sequence). V was clipped by 7 bases and J by 5 bases, with 5 bases between them. In DNA, the CDR3 is TGCAGTGTAGGGAATGAAAAACTGTTTTTT. Translated: CSVGNEKLFF.

This sequence joins TRBV19 and TRBJ2-3, with a possible D match to TRBD2 (6 bases). CDR3 length equals 13 residues. The germline V gene encodes CDR1 LNHDA and CDR2 SQIVND (reference sequence). Trimming took off 10 bases at V and 1 base at J, with 12 bases between the two ends. The CDR3 region is CATGTSRTDTQYF. The CDR3, as DNA: TGTGCCACCGGGACTTCCCGCACAGATACGCAGTATTTT.

The rearrangement joins TRBV18 to TRBJ2-1, with 7 bases fitting TRBD2. With V trimmed by 3 bases and J by 5 bases, 4 bases remained unmatched. The CDR3 spans 14 residues. Germline V gene lookup returns CDR1 KGHSH and CDR2 LQKENI. The CDR3 reads CASSPRDYNNEQFF. The CDR3 DNA follows: TGTGCCAGCTCACCGCGGGACTATAACAATGAGCAGTTCTTC.

The rearrangement uses TRBV28 and TRBJ1-1; tentatively, D is TRBD1 (5 bases). Germline V CDR1 and CDR2: MDHEN, SYDVKM. The ends were cut back, 3 bases at V and 4 bases at J, with 9 bases in the middle. This CDR3 is built from 13 residues. The CDR3 region has the DNA TGTGCCAGCAGTTTTGGAGGGGCCACTGAAGCTTTCTTT. It translates to CASSFGGATEAFF.

This clone was seen once. V and J are TRBV4-2 and TRBJ2-1, with 9 bases aligning to TRBD2. Germline CDR1 and CDR2: LGHNA and YNFKEQ. This CDR3 region has 18 residues. With V trimmed by 0 bases and J by 4 bases, 10 bases remained unmatched. The CDR3 coding sequence is TGTGCCAGCAGCCAAGAAGGCTGGGGGACTAGCCCTTACAATGAGCAGTTCTTC. Amino acids: CASSQEGWGTSPYNEQFF.

V gene TRBV11-1 combines with J gene TRBJ2-1; TRBD1 matches at 8 bases. The CDR3 spans 15 residues. The trim removed 0 bases at V and 5 bases at J, leaving 3 bases unmatched. Germline values: CDR1 SGHAT, CDR2 FQDESV (reference sequence). The CDR3 reads CASSLAGQANNEQFF. The CDR3 coding sequence is TGTGCCAGCAGCTTAGCGGGACAGGCCAACAATGAGCAGTTCTTC.

The chain links TRBV11-2 to TRBJ1-2; D unclear. Trimming removed 1 base from V and 7 bases from J, with 16 bases in between. The CDR3 sequence is 15 residues long. CDR1 and CDR2 (germline): SGHAT, FQNNGV. Written as DNA, the CDR3 is TGTGCCAGCAGCTTAGGCGCCAGCCGAAAGGGTGGCTACACCTTC. Its translation: CASSLGASRKGGYTF.

V gene TRBV5-6 combines with J gene TRBJ2-7; no definite D call. Looked up from germline, CDR1 is SGHDT and CDR2 is YYEEEE. The CDR3 has 14 amino acids. The ends were cut back, 1 base at V and 0 bases at J, with 8 bases in the middle. The CDR3 region is CASSLSPGSYEQYF. The DNA for the CDR3 is TGTGCCAGCAGCTTGAGTCCGGGCTCCTACGAGCAGTACTTC.

This clone occurred a few times. The chain uses TRBV28 and TRBJ1-2; D gene uncertain. From germline, CDR1 is MDHEN and CDR2 SYDVKM. Trimming cost V 7 bases and J 2 bases, with 11 bases left between them. The CDR3 is 13 residues long. The CDR3, as DNA: TGTGCCAGCATGGGAGGGCGCAACTATGGCTACACCTTC. This encodes CASMGGRNYGYTF.

This clone was recorded only once. The rearrangement joins TRBV27 to TRBJ1-5; 7 bases agree with TRBD1. Trimming removed 8 bases from V and 7 bases from J; junction bases left unmatched: 11. CDR3 length: 14 residues. From germline, CDR1 is MNHEY and CDR2 SMNVEV (reference sequence). The CDR3 reads CASGYQGVGQPQHF. In DNA form, the CDR3 reads TGTGCCAGCGGGTATCAGGGGGTTGGGCAGCCCCAGCATTTT.

This clone appeared many times. The rearrangement links TRBV28 to TRBJ2-1, with 10 bases lining up with TRBD2. CDR1 MDHEN and CDR2 SYDVKM come from the germline V gene. This CDR3 is built from 15 residues. Trimming at V came to 5 bases and at J to 9 bases, leaving 10 bases not matched to a gene. The CDR3 DNA reads as TGTGCCAGCAGTGACAGCGGGAGGGCCGGTGGTGAGCAGTTCTTC. Protein product: CASSDSGRAGGEQFF.

The chain has TRBV10-3 and TRBJ1-2; D ambiguous. CDR1 is ENHRY and CDR2 is SYGVKD in the germline V gene. CDR3 length equals 14 residues. With 0 bases removed from V and 0 bases from J, the gap between germline ends came to 5 bases. The CDR3 sequence: CAISESSANYGYTF. The CDR3 DNA follows: TGTGCCATCAGTGAGTCGAGCGCTAACTATGGCTACACCTTC.

The V gene is TRBV7-8, the J gene TRBJ2-2; 8 nucleotides align to TRBD2. The CDR3 spans 15 residues. V was clipped by 7 bases and J by 2 bases; unmatched bases: 6. Germline CDR1 SGHVS, CDR2 FQNEAQ. The DNA of the CDR3 is TGTGCCAGCACCGCGGGAGGCTTTAACACCGGGGAGCTGTTTTTT. Its protein is CASTAGGFNTGELFF.

The V and J genes are TRBV19 and TRBJ1-5; D not resolved. Germline lookup yields CDR1 LNHDA and CDR2 SQIVND (reference sequence). V was trimmed by 2 bases and J by 4 bases, leaving 12 bases between them. CDR3 length equals 15 residues. The CDR3 region is CASSIWLSANQPQHF. The CDR3 DNA reads as TGTGCCAGTAGTATATGGCTCTCCGCTAATCAGCCCCAGCATTTT.

This clone was seen more than once but under ten times. The chain has TRBV15 and TRBJ2-5; D is unresolved. The V end lost 0 bases, the J end lost 5 bases, and 16 bases lay between the germline ends. Looked up from germline, CDR1 is LNHNV and CDR2 is YYDKDF (reference sequence). The CDR3 length is 16 residues. CDR3 sequence (DNA): TGTGCCACCAGCAGAGATAGGGTATCCCCCTTCGAGACCCAGTACTTC. Its translation is CATSRDRVSPFETQYF.

The V gene is TRBV5-8, the J gene TRBJ1-2; possibly TRBD1 for D (5 bases). The CDR3 totals 14 residues. Deletions cut 0 bases from V and 5 bases from J, with 11 bases between. Germline lookup yields CDR1 SGHTS and CDR2 YDEGEE. The CDR3 protein is CASSLEGKGYGYTF. CDR3 sequence (DNA): TGTGCCAGCAGCTTGGAAGGAAAGGGGTATGGCTACACCTTC.

The chain links TRBV15 to TRBJ2-4; tentative D call: TRBD1 (5 bases). V was cut by 0 bases and J by 2 bases, with 11 bases left in between. In germline, CDR1 is LNHNV, CDR2 YYDKDF (reference sequence). The CDR3 totals 16 residues. In DNA, the CDR3 is TGTGCCACCAGCAGAGAAGGGGTCGGGCCCAAAAACATTCAGTACTTC. The encoded protein is CATSREGVGPKNIQYF.

This chain joins TRBV19 and TRBJ2-3; 7 bases align to TRBD1. With 4 bases clipped from V and 9 bases from J, the junction kept 7 bases outside the gene matches. Germline V gene lookup returns CDR1 LNHDA and CDR2 SQIVND (reference sequence). The CDR3 has 13 amino acids. The CDR3 loop is CASSTGTGETQYF. CDR3 DNA: TGTGCCAGTAGTACCGGTACAGGGGAGACGCAGTATTTT.

The chain combines TRBV28 with TRBJ2-1, with 9 bases matching TRBD2. The germline V gene has CDR1 MDHEN and CDR2 SYDVKM. CDR3 length equals 14 residues. V was pared by 8 bases and J by 5 bases, with 7 bases of the junction left unmatched. In DNA form, the CDR3 reads TGTGCCAGCTCTAATAGCGGGAGCAACAATGAGCAGTTCTTC. Its protein is CASSNSGSNNEQFF.

V and J are TRBV7-3 and TRBJ2-2; D tentatively reads TRBD1 or TRBD2 (5 bases each). The germline V gene has CDR1 SGHTA and CDR2 FQGTGA. The CDR3 has 17 residues. V was pared by 1 base and J by 6 bases, with 18 bases between. The CDR3 DNA reads as TGTGCCAGCAGCTTAAGGGCTGGGACCGGCGGCGCCGGGGAGCTGTTTTTT. It encodes CASSLRAGTGGAGELFF.

The V gene is TRBV5-4, the J gene TRBJ1-1; 8 bases agree with TRBD1. The J segment lost 4 bases and the V segment lost 5 bases, leaving 13 bases of the junction unmatched. The CDR3 is 16 amino acids. Per germline, CDR1 SGHNT and CDR2 YYREEE (reference sequence). The CDR3 DNA follows: TGTGCCAGCAGTAAGACAGGGGTTGAGCAGCTCACTGAAGCTTTCTTT. It encodes CASSKTGVEQLTEAFF.